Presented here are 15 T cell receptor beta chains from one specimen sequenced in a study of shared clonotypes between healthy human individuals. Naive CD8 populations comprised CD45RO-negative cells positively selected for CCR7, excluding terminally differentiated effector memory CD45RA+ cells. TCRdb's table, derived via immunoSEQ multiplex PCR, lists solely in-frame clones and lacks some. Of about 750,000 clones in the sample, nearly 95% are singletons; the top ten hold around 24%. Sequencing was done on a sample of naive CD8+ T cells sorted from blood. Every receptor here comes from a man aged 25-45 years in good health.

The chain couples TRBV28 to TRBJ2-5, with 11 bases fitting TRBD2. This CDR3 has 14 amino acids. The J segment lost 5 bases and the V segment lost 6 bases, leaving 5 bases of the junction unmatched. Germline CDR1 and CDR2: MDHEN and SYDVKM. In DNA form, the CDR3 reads TGTGCCAGCAGCCGACTAGCGGGATGGGAGACCCAGTACTTC. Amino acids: CASSRLAGWETQYF.

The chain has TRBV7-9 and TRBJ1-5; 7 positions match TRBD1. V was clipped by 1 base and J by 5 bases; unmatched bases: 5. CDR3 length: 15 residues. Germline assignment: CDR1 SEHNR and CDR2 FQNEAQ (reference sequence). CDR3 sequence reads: CASSLGLTGYQPQHF. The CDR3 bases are TGTGCCAGCAGCTTAGGGTTGACAGGGTATCAGCCCCAGCATTTT.

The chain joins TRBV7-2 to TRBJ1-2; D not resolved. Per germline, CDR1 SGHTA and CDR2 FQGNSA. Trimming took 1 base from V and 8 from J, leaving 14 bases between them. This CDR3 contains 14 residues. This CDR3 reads CASSLVPGPAGYTF. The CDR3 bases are TGTGCCAGCAGCTTAGTCCCGGGCCCGGCGGGCTACACCTTC.

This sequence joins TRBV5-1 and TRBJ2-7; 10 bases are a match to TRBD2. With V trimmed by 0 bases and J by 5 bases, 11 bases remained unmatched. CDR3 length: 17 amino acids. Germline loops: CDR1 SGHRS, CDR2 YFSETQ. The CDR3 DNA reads TGCGCCAGCAGCTTGGAAGGGAGAGCTAGCGGGAGTCACGAGCAGTACTTC. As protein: CASSLEGRASGSHEQYF.

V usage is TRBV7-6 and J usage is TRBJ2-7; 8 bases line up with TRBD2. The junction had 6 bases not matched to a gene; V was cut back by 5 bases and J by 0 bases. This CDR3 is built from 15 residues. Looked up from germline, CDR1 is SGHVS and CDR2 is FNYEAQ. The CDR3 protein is CASSAGSGSSYEQYF. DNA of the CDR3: TGTGCCAGCAGCGCGGGGAGCGGGAGCTCCTACGAGCAGTACTTC.

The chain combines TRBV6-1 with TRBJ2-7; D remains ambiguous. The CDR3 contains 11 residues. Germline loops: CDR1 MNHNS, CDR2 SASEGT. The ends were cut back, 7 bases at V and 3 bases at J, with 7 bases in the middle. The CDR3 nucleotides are TGTGCCAGCACCGAAGACTACGAGCAGTACTTC. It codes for CASTEDYEQYF.

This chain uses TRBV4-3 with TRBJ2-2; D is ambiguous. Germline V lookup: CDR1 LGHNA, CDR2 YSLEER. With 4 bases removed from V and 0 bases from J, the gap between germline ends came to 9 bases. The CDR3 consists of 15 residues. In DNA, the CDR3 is TGCGCCAGCAGCCCCGCAGTAACGAACACCGGGGAGCTGTTTTTT. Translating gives CASSPAVTNTGELFF.

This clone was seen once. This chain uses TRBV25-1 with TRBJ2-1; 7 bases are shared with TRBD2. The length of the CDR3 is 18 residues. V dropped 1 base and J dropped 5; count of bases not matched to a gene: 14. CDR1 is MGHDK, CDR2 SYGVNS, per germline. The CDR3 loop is CASSEWEVGRERDNEQFF. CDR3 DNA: TGTGCCAGCAGTGAATGGGAAGTGGGGCGGGAGCGGGACAATGAGCAGTTCTTC.

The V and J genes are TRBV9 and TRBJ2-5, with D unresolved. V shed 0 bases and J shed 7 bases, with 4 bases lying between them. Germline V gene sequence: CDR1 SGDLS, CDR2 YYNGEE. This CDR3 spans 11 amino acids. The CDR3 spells CASSVGRTQYF. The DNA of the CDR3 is TGTGCCAGCAGCGTAGGTCGGACCCAGTACTTC.

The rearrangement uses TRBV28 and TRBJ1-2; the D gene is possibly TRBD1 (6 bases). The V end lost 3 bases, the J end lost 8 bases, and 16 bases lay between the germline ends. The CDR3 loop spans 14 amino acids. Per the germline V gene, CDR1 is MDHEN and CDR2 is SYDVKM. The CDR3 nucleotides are TGTGCCAGCAGTTTCAGGGGCAGGGCAGACGGCTACACCTTC. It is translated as CASSFRGRADGYTF.

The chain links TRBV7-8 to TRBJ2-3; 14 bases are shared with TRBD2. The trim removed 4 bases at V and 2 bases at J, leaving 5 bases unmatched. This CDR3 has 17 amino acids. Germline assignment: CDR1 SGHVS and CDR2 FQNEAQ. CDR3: CASSSGGLAGVTDTQYF. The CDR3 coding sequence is TGTGCCAGCAGCTCAGGGGGACTAGCGGGAGTCACAGATACGCAGTATTTT.

DNA of the CDR3: TGTGCCAGCAGTGCGAATTACTACGAGCAGTACTTC. Translation gives CASSANYYEQYF. J is TRBJ2-7 and V is TRBV27, with no clear D. Trimming took off 5 bases at V and 3 bases at J, with 8 bases between the two ends. The CDR3 has 12 amino acids. Germline V gene sequence: CDR1 MNHEY, CDR2 SMNVEV (reference sequence).

CDR3 nucleotides: TGTGCCACCAGCAGAGCCTTACGGGGGGGCTACACCTTC. Translating gives CATSRALRGGYTF. The chain employs TRBV15 and TRBJ1-2, with a possible D match to TRBD1 (5 bases). Per the germline V gene, CDR1 is LNHNV and CDR2 is YYDKDF (reference sequence). Trimming shortened V by 1 base and J by 8 bases, and 11 bases separated the two germline ends. CDR3 length: 13 residues.

CDR3 amino acids: CASSVVGGAEQFF. The CDR3 coding sequence is TGTGCCAGCAGCGTAGTAGGGGGCGCTGAGCAGTTCTTC. V is TRBV9 and J is TRBJ2-1; 7 bases are a match to TRBD1. Germline trimming cut 0 bases from V and 9 bases from J; bases unmatched to any gene: 3. The CDR3 runs 13 residues. In germline, CDR1 is SGDLS, CDR2 YYNGEE.

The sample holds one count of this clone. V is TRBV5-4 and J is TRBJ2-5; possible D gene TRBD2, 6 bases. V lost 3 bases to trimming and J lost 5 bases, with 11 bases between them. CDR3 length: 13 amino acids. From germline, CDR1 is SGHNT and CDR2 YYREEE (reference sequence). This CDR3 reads CASSSRDFETQYF. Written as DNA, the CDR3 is TGTGCCAGCAGCTCCCGGGACTTCGAGACCCAGTACTTC.